Described below is a single T cell receptor beta chain sequence and its context. This entry comes from a study of blood T cell repertoires in COVID-19. CDR1 KGHDR and CDR2 SFDVKD come from the germline V gene. Trimming pared 4 bases from V and 5 bases from J, leaving 13 bases between. The CDR3 sequence is 14 residues long. Only in-frame clones appear in the TCRdb table, and some are missing; sequencing was by immunoSEQ multiplex PCR. The data show more than 85,000 clones, around 75% seen once. This chain links TRBV24-1 with TRBJ2-5; TRBD1 might be the D (6 bases). This TCR was sampled from a man in his 70s with acute or convalescent COVID-19. The sequencing input was peripheral blood. CDR3 region: CATSDTGTRETQYF. The CDR3 nucleotides read TGTGCCACCAGTGACACCGGGACAAGGGAGACCCAGTACTTC.